This TCR beta chain comes out of a study of radiotherapy plus CTLA-4 blockade in lung cancer. The CDR3 runs 13 residues. CDR1 and CDR2 from the germline V gene are SQVTM and ANQGSEA. As to this clone: Its matching antigen is unknown. The junction differs from germline at one of its ends, possibly a read error.

Overall study results and limits: After radiotherapy and ipilimumab, tumor-derived clones expanded in peripheral blood.

Sequencing used immunoSEQ multiplex PCR; TCRdb keeps in-frame clones, though not all of them. This sample carries roughly 90,000 clones, under 80% of them seen once, and the ten largest clones take around 4%. Sequenced here: peripheral blood, sampled from a patient treated with radiotherapy plus ipilimumab. The origin of this receptor is a human donor with non-small cell lung cancer who had a partial response to radiotherapy plus ipilimumab. Some clones in this sample may be carry-over from other donors' samples. The J gene is TRBJ1-2, the V gene TRBV29-1; possible D gene TRBD1, 6 bases. The CDR3, as DNA: TGCAGCGTTGAATCCTCCGGGACACCGAGGGTCCTATTC. Its protein product is CSVESSGTPRVLF.